These 19 T cell receptor beta chains came from one sample sequenced in a study of cytomegalovirus exposure and HLA in healthy donors (TCRdb year 2017). The library was obtained by the immunoSEQ multiplex PCR assay. Held by TCRdb, this immuneACCESS table contains in-frame sequences only and omits some clones. Under half of the omission traces to an unresolved V gene where checked; the cause of the rest is unknown. For this sample there are 220,000 or so clones; under 95% appear just once. The biggest ten clones account for 0.85% to 1.2% of the sample. The sequenced material came from PBMCs. These receptors originate from a woman younger than 35 in good health and CMV-seronegative.

The chain carries TRBV11-2 and TRBJ2-4, with a tentative D call TRBD2 (6 bases). V lost 3 bases to trimming and J lost 0 bases, with 9 bases between them. CDR1 is SGHAT and CDR2 is FQNNGV in the germline V gene. The CDR3 spans 15 residues. CDR3 sequence: CASSFGGAAKNIQYF. The CDR3 DNA is TGTGCCAGCAGCTTTGGCGGGGCAGCCAAAAACATTCAGTACTTC.

This clone was detected only a few times. The CDR3 DNA reads TGCGCCAGCATGTCCCCCCAGGGCGACTCCTACGAGCAGTACTTC. Protein: CASMSPQGDSYEQYF. The V and J genes are TRBV10-2 and TRBJ2-7, with D maybe TRBD1 (5 bases). CDR3 length equals 15 residues. The V end lost 7 bases, the J end lost 0 bases, and 16 bases lay between the germline ends. CDR1 and CDR2 (germline): WSHSY, SAAADI.

The V call is TRBV6-5, the J call TRBJ1-1; D unresolved. CDR3 length equals 15 residues. Germline V gene sequence: CDR1 MNHEY, CDR2 SVGAGI. Deletions cut 0 bases from V and 3 bases from J, with 11 bases between. The CDR3 nucleotides read TGTGCCAGCAGTTACTCCGGGAGATGGGACACTGAAGCTTTCTTT. This encodes CASSYSGRWDTEAFF.

This chain uses TRBV5-1 with TRBJ2-3, with TRBD2 as a possible D gene (5 bases). There are 15 residues in the CDR3. Germline CDR1 and CDR2: SGHRS and YFSETQ. Trimming removed 4 bases at V and 7 bases at J, with 19 bases between. CDR3 sequence (DNA): TGCGCCAGCAGCCTCACGAGCACCGCGGGTAATACGCAGTATTTT. This sequence encodes CASSLTSTAGNTQYF.

The genes are TRBV13 and TRBJ2-1, with 14 bases identical to TRBD2. Germline CDR1 is PRHDT and CDR2 is FYEKMQ (reference sequence). V lost 5 bases to trimming and J lost 6 bases; unmatched junction nucleotides: 3. The CDR3 runs 15 residues. The CDR3 is CASSPTSGRGNEQFF. Written as DNA, the CDR3 is TGTGCCAGCAGCCCGACTAGCGGGAGGGGCAATGAGCAGTTCTTC.

The V gene is TRBV28, the J gene TRBJ2-1; 12 bases are a match to TRBD2. Germline V CDR1 and CDR2: MDHEN, SYDVKM. Germline trimming cut 3 bases from V and 8 bases from J; bases unmatched to any gene: 14. The CDR3 spans 18 residues. The CDR3 is CASSFLGLAGPSRDEQFF. The CDR3 coding sequence is TGTGCCAGCAGTTTCCTCGGACTAGCGGGACCCTCGCGGGATGAGCAGTTCTTC. The entire variable domain, with the rest obtained from reference TRBV28 and TRBJ2-1, is as follows: DVKVTQSSRYLVKRTGEKVFLECVQDMDHENMFWYRQDPGLGLRLIYFSYDVKMKEKGDIPEGYSVSREKKERFSLILESASTNQTSMYLCASSFLGLAGPSRDEQFFGPGTRLTVL.

The J gene is TRBJ1-2, the V gene TRBV7-8; no clear D. This CDR3 comprises 16 residues. Germline CDR1 SGHVS, CDR2 FQNEAQ. Deletions cut 0 bases from V and 0 bases from J, with 11 bases between. This chain's CDR3 is CASSLARVDSNYGYTF. The DNA for the CDR3 is TGTGCCAGCAGCTTAGCGCGGGTCGACTCTAACTATGGCTACACCTTC.

V is TRBV4-1 and J is TRBJ1-1; TRBD1 matches at 7 bases. The V gene's germline CDR1 is MGHRA and CDR2 YSYEKL. V shed 2 bases, J shed 0 bases, and the junction held 3 bases outside the gene matches. This CDR3 comprises 15 residues. CDR3 coding DNA: TGCGCCAGCAGCCAACCGACAGGGATGAACACTGAAGCTTTCTTT. Translated: CASSQPTGMNTEAFF.

The chain joins TRBV6-1 to TRBJ1-2; unclear D gene. The V and J ends lost 4 bases and 2 bases respectively, with 14 bases between them. Germline V gene lookup returns CDR1 MNHNS and CDR2 SASEGT. The CDR3 sequence is 15 residues long. CDR3 DNA: TGTGCCAGCAGTGCACCCCGCGGAGGGAACTATGGCTACACCTTC. Encoded protein: CASSAPRGGNYGYTF.

The chain couples TRBV5-1 to TRBJ1-1; D is possibly TRBD1 (5 bases). CDR3 length: 16 amino acids. With 1 base removed from V and 7 bases from J, the gap between germline ends came to 20 bases. Germline CDR1 is SGHRS and CDR2 is YFSETQ. The CDR3 loop reads CASSLTHLGGWSEAFF. The DNA of the CDR3 is TGCGCCAGCAGCTTGACCCACCTCGGGGGATGGAGTGAAGCTTTCTTT.

The rearrangement links TRBV25-1 to TRBJ1-4; D possibly corresponds to TRBD1 (6 bases). The CDR3 runs to 13 residues. Per the germline V gene, CDR1 is MGHDK and CDR2 is SYGVNS. V was clipped by 4 bases and J by 15 bases, with 18 bases between them. The CDR3 region is CASSGPTGTLVFF. CDR3 DNA: TGTGCCAGCAGTGGCCCTACAGGGACCCTAGTGTTTTTT.

In nucleotides, the CDR3 is TGTGCCAGCAGCGTCCCGGGACAGGGAAACACTGAAGCTTTCTTT. It codes for CASSVPGQGNTEAFF. This chain uses TRBV28 with TRBJ1-1, with 9 bases matching TRBD1. With V trimmed by 6 bases and J by 2 bases, 7 bases remained unmatched. The CDR3 loop spans 15 amino acids. The germline V gene encodes CDR1 MDHEN and CDR2 SYDVKM.

The rearrangement uses TRBV2 and TRBJ2-3; TRBD2 agrees at 12 bases. Germline V CDR1 and CDR2: SNHLY, FYNNEI. J gave up 6 bases and V 6 bases, and 7 bases lay outside the gene matches. This CDR3 has 15 amino acids. The CDR3 DNA reads as TGTGCCAGCAGCCCGAGACTAGCGGGAGCGGATACGCAGTATTTT. Amino acid sequence: CASSPRLAGADTQYF. The whole variable domain, filled in from reference TRBV2 and TRBJ2-3, reads EPEVTQTPSHQVTQMGQEVILRCVPISNHLYFYWYRQILGQKVEFLVSFYNNEISEKSEIFDDQFSVERPDGSNFTLKIRSTKLEDSAMYFCASSPRLAGADTQYFGPGTRLTVL.

The CDR3 nucleotides are TGTGCCAGCAGTGTAGGGACAGGGGCTGGAAACACCATATATTTT. Its translation is CASSVGTGAGNTIYF. This chain links TRBV2 with TRBJ1-3, with 10 bases lining up with TRBD1. Germline CDR1 reads SNHLY; CDR2 reads FYNNEI. Losses at the gene ends were 4 bases for V and 2 bases for J; bases not matched to a gene: 2. The CDR3 length is 15 residues.

The J gene is TRBJ2-2, the V gene TRBV19; D might be TRBD2 (5 bases). The CDR3 length is 14 residues. The ends were cut back, 5 bases at V and 8 bases at J, with 15 bases in the middle. Germline lookup yields CDR1 LNHDA and CDR2 SQIVND (reference sequence). The CDR3 DNA sequence: TGTGCCAGTAGTCGGACCCTCCCGGGAGGGGAGCTGTTTTTT. Translating it yields CASSRTLPGGELFF.

This chain connects TRBV29-1 to TRBJ2-3, with a possible D match to TRBD1 (6 bases). The V gene lost 2 bases and the J gene lost 6 bases, with 15 bases spanning the gap. In germline, CDR1 is SQVTM, CDR2 ANQGSEA. CDR3 size: 14 residues. The CDR3 DNA sequence: TGCAGCGTTGAAAAGGGGGTAAGGAGGGATACGCAGTATTTT. This sequence encodes CSVEKGVRRDTQYF.

This clone was observed a single time. The V call is TRBV27, the J call TRBJ2-4, with a weak D call TRBD1 (6 bases). Germline assignment: CDR1 MNHEY and CDR2 SMNVEV (reference sequence). The CDR3 runs to 12 residues. Trimming cost V 6 bases and J 5 bases, with 8 bases left between them. Here the CDR3 DNA reads TGTGCCAGCAGCCCAGGGGAAAACATTCAGTACTTC. It is translated as CASSPGENIQYF.

The J gene is TRBJ2-3, the V gene TRBV6-1, with D tentatively TRBD2 (6 bases). The CDR3 totals 13 residues. With 7 bases removed from V and 5 bases from J, the gap between germline ends came to 13 bases. Per the germline V gene, CDR1 is MNHNS and CDR2 is SASEGT. The CDR3 protein is CASTSLGGDTQYF. DNA of the CDR3: TGTGCCAGCACCTCCCTGGGGGGAGATACGCAGTATTTT.

In DNA, the CDR3 is TGTGCCAGCAGCACGACAGGGGGCAGTGAAAAACTGTTTTTT. Amino acids: CASSTTGGSEKLFF. V is TRBV5-4 and J is TRBJ1-4, with 10 bases lining up with TRBD1. The CDR3 totals 14 residues. Germline CDR1 is SGHNT and CDR2 is YYREEE (reference sequence). V lost 4 bases to trimming and J lost 7 bases; unmatched junction nucleotides: 4.